This T cell receptor (beta chain) was documented in a study of blood T cell repertoires in COVID-19. About the research overall: Sites across the United States, Italy and Spain contributed samples from acute and convalescent COVID-19.

CDR3 length: 16 amino acids. J gave up 10 bases and V 5 bases, and 17 bases lay outside the gene matches. Per germline, CDR1 SEHNR and CDR2 FQNEAQ (reference sequence). In the authors' methods: It was from reference gene primer amplification that nucleated cell counts were estimated. Some clones are missing from TCRdb's copy, which holds only in-frame ones; the method was immunoSEQ multiplex PCR. The V and J calls and clone size were taken over from that table, and D and trimming were inferred from the DNA. The data hold nearly 90,000 clones, with around 89% observed a single time. The material sequenced was peripheral blood. This TCR was sampled from a man in his sixties with acute or convalescent COVID-19. The chain combines TRBV7-9 with TRBJ1-1; TRBD1 aligns across 9 bases. The CDR3 DNA follows: TGTGCCAGCAGCCCTCCTTTCCGGACAGGGGAAACAGGAGCTTTCTTT. This gives the protein CASSPPFRTGETGAFF.